The 9 T cell receptor beta chains presented below share a single source sample, sequenced in a study of blood T cells in healthy people across ages. Through a sample-barcoded 5' primer and a J-beta primer mix, a second PCR was run for roughly 6 to 11 cycles. TCRdb recomputed calls from the 5' RACE reads with MiXCR, one row per CDR3 protein. The sample consists of nearly 1 million distinct CDR3 sequences, 51% of them appearing once. The specimen sequenced was blood. The origin of the receptors is a woman aged 55-70 years in good health.

This clonotype was seen more than once but under ten times. The chain employs TRBV9 and TRBJ2-5; 7 nucleotides agree with TRBD2. Germline V gene data show CDR1 as SGDLS and CDR2 as YYNGEE. The CDR3 spans 13 residues. V trimming: 0 bases; J trimming: 11 bases; junction bases outside the gene matches: 7. The CDR3 reads CASSVAPGREQYF. The CDR3 nucleotides read TGTGCCAGCAGCGTAGCCCCAGGGAGGGAGCAGTACTTC. The full variable domain, in which reference TRBV9 and TRBJ2-5 provide the parts outside the CDR3, is DSGVTQTPKHLITATGQRVTLRCSPRSGDLSVYWYQQSLDQGLQFLIQYYNGEERAKGNILERFSAQQFPDLHSELNLSSLELGDSALYFCASSVAPGREQYFGPGTRLLVL.

This clonotype appeared a few times. The rearrangement uses TRBV10-3 and TRBJ2-3; perhaps TRBD2 as D (6 bases). Trimming took off 6 bases at V and 2 bases at J, with 15 bases between the two ends. CDR3 length equals 15 residues. Germline V gene lookup returns CDR1 ENHRY and CDR2 SYGVKD. CDR3 sequence: CAIRTIGRSTDTQYF. The CDR3, as DNA: TGTGCCATCAGGACAATCGGGAGATCCACAGATACGCAGTATTTT.

This clonotype appeared a few times. The rearrangement joins TRBV6-5 to TRBJ2-1; no reliable D call. The CDR3 sequence is 15 residues long. In germline, CDR1 is MNHEY, CDR2 SVGAGI. With 5 bases removed from V and 4 bases from J, the gap between germline ends came to 15 bases. The CDR3 is CASSPDQIAYNEQFF. The CDR3 coding sequence is TGTGCCAGCAGTCCCGACCAAATCGCTTACAATGAGCAGTTCTTC.

This clonotype was detected a few times. The chain has TRBV7-2 and TRBJ2-7; TRBD2 is a possible D gene (5 bases). Trimming left V 1 base short and J 4 bases short, with 14 bases between. Looked up from germline, CDR1 is SGHTA and CDR2 is FQGNSA. The CDR3 runs to 15 residues. The DNA of the CDR3 is TGTGCCAGCAGCTTAGAGGCGGGCCCGGTATACGAGCAGTACTTC. Amino acid sequence: CASSLEAGPVYEQYF.

A note on this clonotype: A read error is likely, as this CDR3 ends without the conserved phenylalanine or tryptophan. V usage is TRBV11-2 and J usage is TRBJ2-3; D unclear. V lost 0 bases and J 4 bases, leaving 2 bases between the germline ends. Germline values: CDR1 SGHAT, CDR2 FQNNGV. CDR3 length: 12 residues. The chain's CDR3 is CASSLEPDTQYL. The CDR3 DNA follows: TGTGCCAGCAGCTTAGAACCAGATACGCAGTATCTT.

This chain joins TRBV15 and TRBJ2-4, with TRBD2 matching 12 bases. The J call may be faulty, since TRBJ2-7 better matches the DNA end. The V gene's germline CDR1 is LNHNV and CDR2 YYDKDF (reference sequence). The CDR3 extends over 16 amino acids. CDR3 amino acids: CATSREPGLAGYEQYF. In DNA form, the CDR3 reads TGTGCCACCAGCAGGGAGCCGGGACTAGCGGGCTACGAGCAGTACTTC.

The chain carries TRBV7-9 and TRBJ2-5; 9 bases align to TRBD1. The better agreement between TRBJ2-7 and the DNA end casts doubt on the J call. The CDR3 sequence is 14 residues long. The germline gives CDR1 SEHNR, CDR2 FQNEAQ (reference sequence). This CDR3 reads CASSEGQGRNEQYF. As DNA, the CDR3 is TGTGCCAGCAGCGAGGGACAGGGTCGGAACGAGCAGTACTTC.

This clonotype was counted ten times or more. The J gene is TRBJ2-1, the V gene TRBV20-1; TRBD2 agrees at 8 bases. CDR3 length: 14 residues. The ends lost 6 bases at V and 7 bases at J; junction bases unmatched: 11. The V gene's germline CDR1 is DFQATT and CDR2 SNEGSKA (reference sequence). Written as DNA, the CDR3 is TGCAGTGCCCCCACCTCCGGGGGGGTAAATGAGCAGTTCTTC. Its translation is CSAPTSGGVNEQFF.

Concerning this clonotype: One junction end disagrees with the germline gene, perhaps due to a read error. The chain carries TRBV28 and TRBJ2-1, with D perhaps given as TRBD1 or TRBD2 (5 bases each). Germline V gives CDR1 MDHEN, CDR2 SYDVKM. The CDR3 consists of 13 residues. CDR3: CASRDTDYNEQVF. Written as DNA, the CDR3 is TGTGCCAGCAGGGACACCGACTACAATGAGCAGGTCTTC.